This T cell receptor (beta chain) was sequenced during a study of blood T cell repertoires in COVID-19. Study at large: Samples representing acute and convalescent COVID-19 were sourced from the United States, Italy and Spain. The analysed material was cDNA or gDNA that came from T cells, B-cell-depleted T cells, or PBMCs.

Source study methods: Nucleated cell counts were estimated from reference gene primer amplification. The protocol was immunoSEQ multiplex PCR, while the TCRdb copy is restricted to in-frame clones and leaves out a portion. D and trimming were read from the DNA, whereas the V and J calls and clone size are those reported in that table. The sample records roughly 230,000 clones, 81% being singletons. This clone was seen more than once but under ten times. This TCR was recovered from a woman of 80 years or more with acute or convalescent COVID-19. Sequencing input: peripheral blood.

DNA for the CDR3: TGCAGCGTTGCACTGACAGGGGGTGAGGCAAAACTGTTTTTT. As protein: CSVALTGGEAKLFF. The chain uses TRBV29-1 and TRBJ1-4, with 9 bases lining up with TRBD1. Germline CDR1 is SQVTM and CDR2 is ANQGSEA. The ends lost 4 bases at V and 10 bases at J; junction bases unmatched: 10. The CDR3 length is 14 residues.